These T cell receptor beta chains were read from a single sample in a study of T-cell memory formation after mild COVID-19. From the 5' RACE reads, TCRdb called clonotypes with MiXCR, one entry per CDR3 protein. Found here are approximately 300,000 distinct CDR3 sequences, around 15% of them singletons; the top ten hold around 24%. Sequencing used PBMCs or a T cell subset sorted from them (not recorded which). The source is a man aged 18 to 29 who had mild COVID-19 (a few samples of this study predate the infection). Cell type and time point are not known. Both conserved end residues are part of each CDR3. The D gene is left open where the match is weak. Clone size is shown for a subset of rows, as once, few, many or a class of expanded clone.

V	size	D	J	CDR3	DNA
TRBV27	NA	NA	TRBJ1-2	CASSSGDSLKGGYTF	TGTGCCAGCAGTTCCGGTGACAGCCTAAAGGGGGGCTACACCTTC
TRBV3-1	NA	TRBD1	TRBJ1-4	CASSPTGLGEKLFF	TGTGCCAGCAGCCCGACAGGGTTGGGGGAAAAACTGTTTTTT
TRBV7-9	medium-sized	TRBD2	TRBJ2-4	CASSLVQRGKNIQYF	TGTGCCAGCAGCTTAGTGCAGCGGGGAAAAAACATTCAGTACTTC
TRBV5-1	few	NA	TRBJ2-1	CASSLISGTYNEQFF	TGCGCCAGCAGCTTGATTAGCGGCACGTACAATGAGCAGTTCTTC
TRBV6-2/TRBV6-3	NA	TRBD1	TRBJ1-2	CASSRQSTGGNGYTF	TGTGCCAGCAGTCGACAATCGACAGGGGGAAATGGCTACACCTTC
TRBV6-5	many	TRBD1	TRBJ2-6	CASSYQGAGANVLTF	TGTGCCAGCAGTTACCAGGGGGCTGGGGCCAACGTCCTGACTTTC
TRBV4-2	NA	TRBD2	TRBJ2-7	CASSQLAGSSYEQYF	TGTGCCAGCAGCCAGCTAGCGGGGAGCTCCTACGAGCAGTACTTC
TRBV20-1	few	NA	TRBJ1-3	CSASETAGNTIYF	TGCAGTGCTAGTGAGACAGCTGGAAACACCATATATTTT
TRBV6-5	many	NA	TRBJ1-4	CASSYRTATNEKLFF	TGTGCCAGCAGTTACCGGACAGCAACTAATGAAAAACTGTTTTTT
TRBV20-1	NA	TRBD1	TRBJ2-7	CSARTGWAYEQYF	TGCAGTGCAAGGACAGGGTGGGCCTACGAGCAGTACTTC
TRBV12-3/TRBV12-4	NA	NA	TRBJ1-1	CASSLFAAENTEAFF	TGTGCCAGCAGTTTATTCGCGGCAGAAAACACTGAAGCTTTCTTT
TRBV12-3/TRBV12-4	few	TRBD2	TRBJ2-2	CASSLAGGYPGELFF	TGTGCCAGCAGTCTAGCGGGGGGGTACCCCGGGGAGCTGTTTTTT
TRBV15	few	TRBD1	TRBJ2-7	CATSRVDRDRVLREQYF	TGTGCCACCAGCAGAGTCGACCGGGACAGGGTTCTTCGGGAGCAGTACTTC
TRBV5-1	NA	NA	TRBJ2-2	CASSFAGMNTGELFF	TGCGCCAGCAGCTTTGCAGGGATGAACACCGGGGAGCTGTTTTTT
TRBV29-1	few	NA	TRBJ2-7	CSARDNYVEQYF	TGCAGCGCCCGGGACAACTACGTCGAGCAGTACTTC
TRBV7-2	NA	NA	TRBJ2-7	CASSLVVLGPSEQYF	TGTGCCAGCAGCTTAGTTGTGCTTGGGCCTTCCGAGCAGTACTTC
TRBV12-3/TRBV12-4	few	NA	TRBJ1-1	CASSRTIPGTEAFF	TGTGCCAGCAGCAGAACAATACCGGGCACTGAAGCTTTCTTT
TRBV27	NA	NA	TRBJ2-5	CASSLARHQETQYF	TGTGCCAGCAGTTTGGCACGGCACCAAGAGACCCAGTACTTC
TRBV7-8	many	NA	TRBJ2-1	CASSLVLGTGPLNEQFF	TGTGCCAGCAGCTTAGTTCTGGGTACAGGGCCTCTCAATGAGCAGTTCTTC
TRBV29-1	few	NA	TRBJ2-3	CSVEGSRLGTDTQYF	TGCAGCGTTGAAGGGTCGCGGCTAGGTACAGATACGCAGTATTTT
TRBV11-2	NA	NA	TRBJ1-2	CASSLVAEGGYTF	TGTGCCAGCAGCTTAGTAGCGGAGGGTGGCTACACCTTC
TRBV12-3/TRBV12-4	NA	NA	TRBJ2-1	CASSPTGKGEQFF	TGTGCCAGCAGCCCCACCGGGAAGGGTGAGCAGTTCTTC
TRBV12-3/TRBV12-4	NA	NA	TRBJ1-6	CASRHSRGPSPLHF	TGTGCCAGCCGGCACTCCAGGGGCCCCTCACCCCTCCACTTT
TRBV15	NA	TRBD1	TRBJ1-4	CATSLSTGIATNEKLFF	TGTGCCACCAGCCTCTCGACAGGGATAGCAACTAATGAAAAACTGTTTTTT
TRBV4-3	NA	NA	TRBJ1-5	CASSQDMNQPQHF	TGCGCCAGCAGCCAAGATATGAATCAGCCCCAGCATTTT
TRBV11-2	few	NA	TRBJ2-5	CASSLRGWQETQYF	TGTGCCAGCAGCTTAAGGGGGTGGCAAGAGACCCAGTACTTC
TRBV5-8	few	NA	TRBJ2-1	CASSVRESYNEQFF	TGTGCCAGCAGCGTCAGGGAATCCTACAATGAGCAGTTCTTC
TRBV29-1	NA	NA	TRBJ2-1	CSVEEASPPYNEQFF	TGCAGCGTTGAAGAGGCGTCCCCACCGTACAATGAGCAGTTCTTC
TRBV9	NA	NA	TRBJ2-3	CASSSSGPGSTDTQYF	TGTGCCAGCAGCTCCAGCGGCCCCGGGAGCACAGATACGCAGTATTTT
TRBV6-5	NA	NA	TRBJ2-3	CASSYSSGGAQYF	TGTGCCAGCAGTTACTCGAGCGGAGGTGCGCAGTATTTT
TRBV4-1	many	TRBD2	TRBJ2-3	CASSPAGGPDTQYF	TGCGCCAGCAGCCCAGCGGGGGGCCCAGATACGCAGTATTTT
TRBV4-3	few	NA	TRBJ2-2	CASSPQNTAGELFF	TGCGCCAGCAGCCCGCAAAATACTGCCGGGGAGCTGTTTTTT
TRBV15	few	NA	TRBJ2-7	CATSRVASAEQYF	TGTGCCACCAGCAGAGTAGCGTCCGCCGAGCAGTACTTC